This T cell receptor (beta chain) was found in a study of OX40 agonist ivuxolimab in advanced cancers. About the research overall: Patients receiving dose escalation had hepatocellular carcinoma, melanoma, renal cell or head and neck cancer.

This table comes from immunoSEQ multiplex PCR, and its TCRdb copy is limited to in-frame clones, with some not included. The sample consists of about 74,000 clones, 84% of them appearing once. V was pared by 2 bases and J by 9 bases, with 8 bases of the junction left unmatched. Germline V gives CDR1 SGHTA, CDR2 FQGTGA. This CDR3 contains 15 residues. This chain joins TRBV7-3 and TRBJ2-1; 9 bases map to TRBD2. The sequence derives from an adult with an advanced solid tumor such as melanoma, head and neck, liver or kidney cancer. The input for sequencing was CD4+ or CD8+ T cells sorted from blood, taken in a trial of the OX40 agonist ivuxolimab. The CDR3 DNA sequence: TGTGCCAGCAGCTTATTTAGCGGGAGAGTGAGTGAGCAGTTCTTC. This codes for CASSLFSGRVSEQFF.